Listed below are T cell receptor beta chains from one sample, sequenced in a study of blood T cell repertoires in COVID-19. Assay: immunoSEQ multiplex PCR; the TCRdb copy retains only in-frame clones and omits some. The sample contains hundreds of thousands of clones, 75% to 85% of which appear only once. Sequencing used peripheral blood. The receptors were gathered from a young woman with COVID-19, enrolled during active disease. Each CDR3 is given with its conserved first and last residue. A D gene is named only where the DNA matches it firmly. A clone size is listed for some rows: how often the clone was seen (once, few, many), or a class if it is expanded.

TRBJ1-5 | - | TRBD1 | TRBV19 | CASSPGQGIGNQPQHF | TGTGCCAGTAGCCCGGGACAGGGTATTGGCAATCAGCCCCAGCATTTT
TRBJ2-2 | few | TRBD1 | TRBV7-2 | CASSVQGAYDTGELFF | TGTGCCAGCAGCGTGCAGGGGGCTTATGACACCGGGGAGCTGTTTTTT
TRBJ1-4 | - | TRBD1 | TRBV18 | CASSPDRGIEKLFF | TGTGCCAGCTCACCTGACAGGGGGATTGAAAAACTGTTTTTT
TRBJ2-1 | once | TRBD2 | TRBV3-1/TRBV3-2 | CASSNLAGEENEQFF | TGTGCCAGCAGCAACTTAGCGGGAGAAGAGAATGAGCAGTTCTTC
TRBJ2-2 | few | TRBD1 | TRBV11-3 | CASSPDTGGRSRELFF | TGTGCCAGCAGCCCAGACACAGGGGGCAGATCTCGGGAGCTGTTTTTT
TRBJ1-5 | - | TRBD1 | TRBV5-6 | CASSFGWAQGYSNQPQHF | TGTGCCAGCAGCTTCGGTTGGGCACAGGGGTATAGCAATCAGCCCCAGCATTTT
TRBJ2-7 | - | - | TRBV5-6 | CASNQGSYEQYF | TGTGCCAGCAATCAGGGTTCCTACGAGCAGTACTTC
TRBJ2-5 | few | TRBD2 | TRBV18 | CASSPLSGGAETQYF | TGTGCCAGCTCACCACTAAGCGGGGGGGCTGAGACCCAGTACTTC
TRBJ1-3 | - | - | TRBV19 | CASTRYTGTRTNTIYF | TGTGCCAGTACCCGATACACCGGGACAAGGACCAACACCATATATTTT
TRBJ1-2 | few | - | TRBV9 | CASSSNYGYTF | TGTGCCAGCAGTAGTAACTATGGCTACACCTTC
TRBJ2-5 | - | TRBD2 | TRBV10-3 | CAISDPAGGSETQYF | TGTGCCATCAGTGATCCAGCGGGGGGGTCGGAGACCCAGTACTTC
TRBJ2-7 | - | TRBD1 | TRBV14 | CASSTLGQGAGEQYF | TGTGCCAGCAGCACACTAGGACAGGGGGCCGGCGAGCAGTACTTC
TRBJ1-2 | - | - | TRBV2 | CASSPIGEGTYGYTF | TGTGCCAGCAGTCCCATTGGTGAGGGTACCTATGGCTACACCTTC
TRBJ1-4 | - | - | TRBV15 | CATSRAGEGEKLFF | TGTGCCACCAGCAGAGCAGGGGAAGGAGAAAAACTGTTTTTT
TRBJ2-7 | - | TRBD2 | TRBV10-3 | CAISPGLGEKEQYF | TGTGCCATCAGTCCGGGACTAGGGGAAAAAGAGCAGTACTTC
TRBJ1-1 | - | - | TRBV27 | CASSNDGLKAFF | TGTGCCAGCAGTAACGACGGACTCAAAGCTTTCTTT
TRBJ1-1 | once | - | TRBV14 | CASSLEGVAFF | TGTGCCAGCAGCCTCGAGGGGGTGGCTTTCTTT
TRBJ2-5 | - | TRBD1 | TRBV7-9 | CASSLGPGQGTETQYF | TGTGCCAGCAGCTTAGGCCCGGGACAGGGGACCGAGACCCAGTACTTC
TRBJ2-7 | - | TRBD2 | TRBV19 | CASSPVAGDHEQYF | TGTGCCAGTAGCCCCGTAGCGGGAGACCACGAGCAGTACTTC
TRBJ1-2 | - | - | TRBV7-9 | CASSSGLPGRGYTF | TGTGCCAGCAGCTCAGGGCTTCCAGGGCGCGGCTACACCTTC
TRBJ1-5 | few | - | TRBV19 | CASSREVYSNQPQHF | TGTGCCAGTAGCCGGGAAGTATATAGCAATCAGCCCCAGCATTTT
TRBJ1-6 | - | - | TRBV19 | CASSMGGTRGNSPLHF | TGTGCCAGTAGTATGGGAGGTACAAGGGGAAATTCACCCCTCCACTTT
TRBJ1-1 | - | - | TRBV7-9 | CASSLNQGGTEAFF | TGTGCCAGCAGCTTAAATCAGGGAGGGACTGAAGCTTTCTTT
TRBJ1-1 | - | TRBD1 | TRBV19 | CASSIAGGNTEAFF | TGTGCCAGTAGTATAGCAGGGGGGAACACTGAAGCTTTCTTT
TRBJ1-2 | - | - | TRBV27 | CASSLPRDIQKGYNYGYTF | TGTGCCAGCAGTTTACCACGGGACATTCAAAAAGGCTATAACTATGGCTACACCTTC
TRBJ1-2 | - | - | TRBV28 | CASSAFSGEYNYGYTF | TGTGCCAGCAGTGCCTTCTCAGGGGAGTACAACTATGGCTACACCTTC
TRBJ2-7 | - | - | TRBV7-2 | CASSFAGYF | TGTGCCAGCAGCTTTGCGGGGTACTTC
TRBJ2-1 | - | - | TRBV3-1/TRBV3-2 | CASSLNQVNEQFF | TGTGCCAGCAGCTTGAACCAGGTCAATGAGCAGTTCTTC
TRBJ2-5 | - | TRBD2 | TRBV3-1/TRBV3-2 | CASSQDIPSGHKANSQETQYF | TGTGCCAGCAGCCAAGATATCCCTAGCGGGCACAAGGCCAATTCACAAGAGACCCAGTACTTC
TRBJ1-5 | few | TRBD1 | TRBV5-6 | CASSLTGQGAGQPQHF | TGTGCCAGCAGCTTGACCGGGCAGGGGGCTGGCCAGCCCCAGCATTTT
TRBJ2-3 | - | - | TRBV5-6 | CASSLFLGGITDTQYF | TGTGCCAGCAGCTTGTTCTTGGGGGGTATCACAGATACGCAGTATTTT
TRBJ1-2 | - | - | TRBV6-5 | CASLRRENYGYTF | TGTGCCAGCTTACGACGGGAAAACTATGGCTACACCTTC
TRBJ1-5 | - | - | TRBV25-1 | CASSEPGANQPQHF | TGTGCCAGCAGTGAGCCAGGGGCAAATCAGCCCCAGCATTTT
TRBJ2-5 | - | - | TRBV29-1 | CSVEVSQETQYF | TGCAGCGTTGAAGTATCCCAAGAGACCCAGTACTTC
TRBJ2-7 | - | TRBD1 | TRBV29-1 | CSVLRDSIYEQYF | TGCAGCGTTCTTCGGGACAGCATCTACGAGCAGTACTTC
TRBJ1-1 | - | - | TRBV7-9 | CASGRRGTEAFF | TGTGCCAGCGGGAGGCGCGGCACTGAAGCTTTCTTT
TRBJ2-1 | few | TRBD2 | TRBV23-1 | CASSQGIERERGNEQFF | TGCGCCAGCAGTCAAGGAATTGAGCGGGAAAGGGGCAATGAGCAGTTCTTC
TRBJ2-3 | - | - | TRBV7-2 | CASSLVVSRADTQYF | TGTGCCAGCAGCTTAGTAGTTAGCAGGGCAGATACGCAGTATTTT
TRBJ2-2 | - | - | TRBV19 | CASKPQGNTGELFF | TGTGCCAGTAAACCCCAGGGTAATACCGGGGAGCTGTTTTTT
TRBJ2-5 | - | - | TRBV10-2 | CASSDRGPQETQYF | TGCGCCAGCAGTGACAGGGGACCCCAAGAGACCCAGTACTTC
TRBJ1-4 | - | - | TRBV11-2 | CASSLVSATNEKLFF | TGTGCCAGCAGCTTAGTCAGTGCAACTAATGAAAAACTGTTTTTT
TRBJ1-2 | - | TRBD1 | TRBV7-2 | CASKPDRAASLDGYTF | TGTGCCAGCAAACCAGACAGGGCCGCCTCCCTGGATGGCTACACCTTC
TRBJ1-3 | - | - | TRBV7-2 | CASSSRGGNTIYF | TGTGCCAGCAGCTCGAGAGGGGGAAACACCATATATTTT
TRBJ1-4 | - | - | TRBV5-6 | CASSSDTGVEKLFF | TGTGCCAGCAGCTCGGACACGGGAGTTGAAAAACTGTTTTTT
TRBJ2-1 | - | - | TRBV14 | CASSQYYNEQFF | TGTGCCAGCAGCCAATATTACAATGAGCAGTTCTTC
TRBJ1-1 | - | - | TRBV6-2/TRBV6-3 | CASSHRVQNTEAFF | TGTGCCAGCAGTCACAGGGTCCAGAACACTGAAGCTTTCTTT
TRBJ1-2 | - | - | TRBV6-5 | CASSPGGGYTF | TGTGCCAGCAGCCCCGGGGGTGGCTACACCTTC
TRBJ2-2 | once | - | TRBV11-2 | CASSRIAVTGELFF | TGTGCCAGCAGCCGCATAGCAGTCACCGGGGAGCTGTTTTTT
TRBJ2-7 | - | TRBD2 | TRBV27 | CASSLSGRTYEQYF | TGTGCCAGCAGTTTAAGCGGGAGGACCTACGAGCAGTACTTC
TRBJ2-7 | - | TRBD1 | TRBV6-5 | CASSPRGQGSNEQYF | TGTGCCAGCAGTCCTCGAGGACAGGGATCAAACGAGCAGTACTTC